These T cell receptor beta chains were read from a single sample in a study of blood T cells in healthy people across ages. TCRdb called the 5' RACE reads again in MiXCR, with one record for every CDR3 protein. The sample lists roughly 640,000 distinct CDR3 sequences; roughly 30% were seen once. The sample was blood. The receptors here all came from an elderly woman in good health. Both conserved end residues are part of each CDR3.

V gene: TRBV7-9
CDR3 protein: CASSSNSVGQPQHF

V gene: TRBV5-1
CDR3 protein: CASSAGQSTGELFF

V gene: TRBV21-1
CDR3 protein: CASSGGQYNEQFF

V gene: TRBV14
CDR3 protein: CASSQRGGQDTGELFF

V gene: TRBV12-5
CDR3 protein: CASGLASGTGAYEQYF

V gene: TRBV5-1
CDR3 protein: CASNKGDNTDTQYF

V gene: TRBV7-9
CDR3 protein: CASSLVAAENIQYF

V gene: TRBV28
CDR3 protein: CASSLREHSYEQYF

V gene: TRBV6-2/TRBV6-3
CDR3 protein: CANSSIPGTGVMDEQYF

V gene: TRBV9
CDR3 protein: CASSSGRVNLGYTF

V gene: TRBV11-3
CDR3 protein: CASSARPLSTDTQYF